Listed below are T cell receptor beta chains from one sample, sequenced in a study of shared clonotypes between healthy human individuals. Data came from immunoSEQ multiplex PCR; TCRdb stores just in-frame clones and leaves some out. The sample consists of about 1.5 million clones, around 98% of them appearing once. The source material was naive CD4+ T cells sorted from blood. The receptor set was obtained from a man between 25 and 39 years old in good health. The CDR3 runs from the conserved cysteine through the conserved F or W. D genes are given only for firm matches. Size values are once, few and many counts, or a class for expanded clones, and some rows have none.

d_call	v_call	j_call	clone_size	cdr3_nt	cdr3_aa
-	TRBV7-9	TRBJ2-1	-	TGTGCCAGCAGCCTCCGACTAGGCTCCTACAATGAGCAGTTCTTC	CASSLRLGSYNEQFF
-	TRBV19	TRBJ2-3	-	TGTGCCAGTAGTCCCTGGGGGGTAGATACGCAGTATTTT	CASSPWGVDTQYF
-	TRBV13	TRBJ2-2	-	TGTGCCAGCAGTCCTCCCAACACCGGGGAGCTGTTTTTT	CASSPPNTGELFF
-	TRBV4-3	TRBJ1-4	-	TGCGCCAGCAGCCAAAAAGTGCGAGGGGGGGCTGAAAAACTGTTTTTT	CASSQKVRGGAEKLFF
TRBD2	TRBV7-9	TRBJ2-2	-	TGTGCCTCAATGTCCCAGGCGGGAGGGCCGAGCACCGGGGAGCTGTTTTTT	CASMSQAGGPSTGELFF
-	TRBV9	TRBJ2-1	-	TGTGCCAGCATGGGGAGCTCCTACAATGAGCAGTTCTTC	CASMGSSYNEQFF
-	TRBV29-1	TRBJ2-1	-	TGCAGCGTTGAAGTAGGGACACAACGGTTCTTC	CSVEVGTQRFF
TRBD2	TRBV7-2	TRBJ2-5	-	TGTGCCAGCAGCTTAAGCGGGAGAAAAGAGACCCAGTACTTC	CASSLSGRKETQYF
-	TRBV27	TRBJ2-3	-	TGTGCCAGCAGTTTGGTGGGATCCGTTACAGATACGCAGTATTTT	CASSLVGSVTDTQYF
TRBD1	TRBV2	TRBJ2-3	-	TGTGCCAGCAGGGGGGACAGGGGGAACACAGATACGCAGTATTTT	CASRGDRGNTDTQYF
TRBD1	TRBV12-5	TRBJ2-1	-	TGTGCTAGTGGTGACAGGGAGACACGGAATGAGCAGTTCTTC	CASGDRETRNEQFF
TRBD2	TRBV2	TRBJ2-2	-	TGTGCCAGCAGCTATAGCGGGAGTTCGGGCACCGGGGAGCTGTTTTTT	CASSYSGSSGTGELFF
TRBD2	TRBV7-6	TRBJ2-5	-	TGTGCCAGCAGCGTTGGCATCGAGACTAGCGGGAGGGCACTGGAGACCCAGTACTTC	CASSVGIETSGRALETQYF
TRBD1	TRBV13	TRBJ1-2	-	TGTGCCAGCAGCCTACAGGGGAACTATGGCTACACCTTC	CASSLQGNYGYTF
TRBD2	TRBV27	TRBJ2-7	-	TGTGCCAGCAGTTTATACGCTAGCGGGAGGGCCTTATACGAGCAGTACTTC	CASSLYASGRALYEQYF
-	TRBV21-1	TRBJ2-5	-	TGTGCCAGCAGCACGTCCGGGACAGGGCGACAGAGCGGGCTACAAGAGACCCAGTACTTC	CASSTSGTGRQSGLQETQYF
TRBD1	TRBV5-6	TRBJ2-7	-	TGTGCCAGCAGCCTGGGCCGGGACAGAAGCTACGAGCAGTACTTC	CASSLGRDRSYEQYF
-	TRBV9	TRBJ1-1	-	TGTGCCAGCAGCGTAACCGGGGGGAACACTGAAGCTTTCTTT	CASSVTGGNTEAFF
-	TRBV18	TRBJ2-7	-	TGTGCCAGCTCACCACGTGACGAGCAGTACTTC	CASSPRDEQYF
TRBD1	TRBV5-1	TRBJ2-7	-	TGCGCCAGCAGCCAACAGGGGGCTGGGTACGAGCAGTACTTC	CASSQQGAGYEQYF
TRBD2	TRBV9	TRBJ2-1	-	TGTGCCAGCAGCAAGACTAGCGGGAGAGGCAATGAGCAGTTCTTC	CASSKTSGRGNEQFF
-	TRBV6-5	TRBJ2-7	-	TGTGCCAGCAGTCTGGGCAGGGGGGGATCCTACGAGCAGTACTTC	CASSLGRGGSYEQYF
TRBD1	TRBV28	TRBJ2-1	-	TGTGCCAGCAGTTCCCCGCGGACAGGGGGTTCCTACAATGAGCAGTTCTTC	CASSSPRTGGSYNEQFF
TRBD1	TRBV7-2	TRBJ1-2	-	TGTGCCACAGGACAGGGGCCTAACTATGGCTACACCTTC	CATGQGPNYGYTF
-	TRBV4-2	TRBJ2-1	-	TGTGCCAGCAGCCCGTGGACTGACAATGAGCAGTTCTTC	CASSPWTDNEQFF
TRBD2	TRBV27	TRBJ2-7	-	TGTGCCAGCAGTTTTCGGGAGGCAGACGAGCAGTACTTC	CASSFREADEQYF
-	TRBV28	TRBJ2-3	-	TGTGCCAGCCACAGAACAGATACGCAGTATTTT	CASHRTDTQYF
TRBD2	TRBV4-1	TRBJ2-1	-	TGCGCCAGCAGCCAAACTAGCGGGAGCTTTGGTGAGCAGTTCTTC	CASSQTSGSFGEQFF
-	TRBV28	TRBJ1-3	-	TGTGCCAGCAGCCGGAGCGGTGGGTTTCGAAACACCATATATTTT	CASSRSGGFRNTIYF
-	TRBV7-2	TRBJ2-2	-	TGTGCCAGCAGCTTATCGCCGGGGCCCACGATCTTAACCGGGGAGCTGTTTTTT	CASSLSPGPTILTGELFF
TRBD2	TRBV7-2	TRBJ2-7	-	TGTGCCAGCAGCAAAATTCCGGGACTAGCGGGAGGGAACCCCTACGAGCAGTACTTC	CASSKIPGLAGGNPYEQYF
TRBD2	TRBV5-1	TRBJ2-7	-	TGCGCCAGTTCTACGACTAGCGGAGCGAGGGAGCAGTACTTC	CASSTTSGAREQYF
-	TRBV5-1	TRBJ2-1	-	TGCGCCAGCAGCTTGGCCGGGGGCGGGAGATCCTACAATGAGCAGTTCTTC	CASSLAGGGRSYNEQFF
-	TRBV5-1	TRBJ2-1	-	TGCGCCAGCAGCTTGGAACCCAGCTCCTACAATGAGCAGTTCTTC	CASSLEPSSYNEQFF
-	TRBV5-1	TRBJ2-2	-	TGCGCCAGCAGGCATAACAACGGGGAGCTGTTTTTT	CASRHNNGELFF
TRBD2	TRBV19	TRBJ2-3	-	TGTGCCAGTAGGACTAGCGGGACCCACCGGGGGGCGCAGTATTTT	CASRTSGTHRGAQYF
TRBD1	TRBV11-2	TRBJ1-1	-	TGTGCCAGCAGCTACTCGGGACAGGGGATCACTGAAGCTTTCTTT	CASSYSGQGITEAFF
-	TRBV6-1	TRBJ1-2	-	TGTGCCAGCAGTGAATCAGGGAGTTCGACGTATGGCTACACCTTC	CASSESGSSTYGYTF
TRBD2	TRBV5-1	TRBJ2-5	-	TGCGCCAGCAGCTTCATAGCGGGAGGGTTCCAAGAGACCCAGTACTTC	CASSFIAGGFQETQYF
-	TRBV7-2	TRBJ2-1	-	TGTGCCAGCAAAGGGTCCCCGGATGAGCAGTTCTTC	CASKGSPDEQFF
TRBD2	TRBV18	TRBJ2-5	-	TGTGCCAGCTCACCGCGGGAGATTCAAGAGACCCAGTACTTC	CASSPREIQETQYF
-	TRBV29-1	TRBJ2-7	-	TGCAGCGTTGGAAGGGGGGACGAGCAGTACTTC	CSVGRGDEQYF
-	TRBV18	TRBJ2-5	-	TGTGCCAGCTCACCGTCTATGGACCAAGAGACCCAGTACTTC	CASSPSMDQETQYF
-	TRBV9	TRBJ2-2	once	TGTGCCAGCAGCCCTATGGTCCGCACCGGGGAGCTGTTTTTT	CASSPMVRTGELFF
-	TRBV7-9	TRBJ2-7	-	TGTGCCAGCAGCTTAAGATTGGACCCCAACGACGAGCAGTACTTC	CASSLRLDPNDEQYF